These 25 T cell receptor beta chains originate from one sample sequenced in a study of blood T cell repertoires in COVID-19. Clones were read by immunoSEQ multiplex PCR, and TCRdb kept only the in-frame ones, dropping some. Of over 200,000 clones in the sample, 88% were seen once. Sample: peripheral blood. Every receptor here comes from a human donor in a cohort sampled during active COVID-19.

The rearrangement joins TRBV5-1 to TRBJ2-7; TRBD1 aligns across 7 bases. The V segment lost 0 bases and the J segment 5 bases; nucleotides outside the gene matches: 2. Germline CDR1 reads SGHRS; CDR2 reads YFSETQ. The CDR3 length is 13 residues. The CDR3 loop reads CASSLEGGDEQYF. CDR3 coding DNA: TGCGCCAGCAGCTTGGAAGGGGGCGACGAGCAGTACTTC.

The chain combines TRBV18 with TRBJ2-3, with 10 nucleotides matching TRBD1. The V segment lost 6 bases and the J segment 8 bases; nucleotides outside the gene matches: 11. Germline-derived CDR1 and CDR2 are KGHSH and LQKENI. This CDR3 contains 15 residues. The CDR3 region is CASSPTGTGVGTQYF. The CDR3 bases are TGTGCCAGCTCCCCGACGGGGACAGGGGTTGGTACGCAGTATTTT.

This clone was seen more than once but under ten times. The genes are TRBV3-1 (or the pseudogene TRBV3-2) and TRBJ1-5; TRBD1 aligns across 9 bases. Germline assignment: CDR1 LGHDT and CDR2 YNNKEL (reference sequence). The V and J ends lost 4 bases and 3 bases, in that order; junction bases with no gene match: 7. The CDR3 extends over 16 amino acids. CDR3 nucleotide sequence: TGTGCCAGCAGCCTCGGGACAGGGAACGCCAATCAGCCCCAGCATTTT. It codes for CASSLGTGNANQPQHF.

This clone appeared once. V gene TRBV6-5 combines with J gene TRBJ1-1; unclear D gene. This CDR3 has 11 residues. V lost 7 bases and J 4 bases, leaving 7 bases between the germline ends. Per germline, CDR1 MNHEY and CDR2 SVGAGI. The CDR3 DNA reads TGTGCCAGCACAGTGATCACTGAAGCTTTCTTT. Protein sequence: CASTVITEAFF.

CDR3 DNA: TGTGCCAGAAGTCCGTACAATGAGCAGTTCTTC. Its protein product is CARSPYNEQFF. The chain has TRBV5-3 and TRBJ2-1; unclear D gene. TRBV5-3 is an ORF, with its function uncertain. This CDR3 has 11 amino acids. V was clipped by 5 bases and J by 4 bases, with 4 bases between them.

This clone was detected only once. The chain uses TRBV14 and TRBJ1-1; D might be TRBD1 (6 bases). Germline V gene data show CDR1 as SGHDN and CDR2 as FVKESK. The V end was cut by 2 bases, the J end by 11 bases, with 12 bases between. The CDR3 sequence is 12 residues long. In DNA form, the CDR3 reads TGTGCCAGCAGCCAACGTACTCAGGGGGCTTTCTTT. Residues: CASSQRTQGAFF.

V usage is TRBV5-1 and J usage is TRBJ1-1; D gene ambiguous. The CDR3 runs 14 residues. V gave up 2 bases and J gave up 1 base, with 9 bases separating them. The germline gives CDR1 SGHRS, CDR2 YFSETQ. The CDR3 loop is CASSLSSRNTEAFF. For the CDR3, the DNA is TGCGCCAGCAGCTTATCGTCGAGGAACACTGAAGCTTTCTTT.

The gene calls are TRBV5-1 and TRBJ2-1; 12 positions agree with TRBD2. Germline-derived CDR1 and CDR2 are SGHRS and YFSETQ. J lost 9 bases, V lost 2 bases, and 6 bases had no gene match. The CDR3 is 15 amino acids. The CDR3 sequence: CASSLTSGGNGEQFF. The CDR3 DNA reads TGCGCCAGCAGCTTAACTAGCGGGGGGAATGGTGAGCAGTTCTTC.

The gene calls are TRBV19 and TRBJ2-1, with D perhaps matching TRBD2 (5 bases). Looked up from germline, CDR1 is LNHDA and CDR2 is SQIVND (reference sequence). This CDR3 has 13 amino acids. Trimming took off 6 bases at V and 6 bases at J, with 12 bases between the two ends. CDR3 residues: CASSELVANEQFF. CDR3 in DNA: TGTGCCAGTAGCGAACTAGTTGCCAATGAGCAGTTCTTC.

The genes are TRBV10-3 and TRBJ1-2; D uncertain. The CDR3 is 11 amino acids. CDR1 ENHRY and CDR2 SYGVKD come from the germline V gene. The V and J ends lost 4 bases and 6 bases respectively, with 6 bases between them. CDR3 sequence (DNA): TGTGCCATCAGTGCGGGTGATGGCTACACCTTC. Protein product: CAISAGDGYTF.

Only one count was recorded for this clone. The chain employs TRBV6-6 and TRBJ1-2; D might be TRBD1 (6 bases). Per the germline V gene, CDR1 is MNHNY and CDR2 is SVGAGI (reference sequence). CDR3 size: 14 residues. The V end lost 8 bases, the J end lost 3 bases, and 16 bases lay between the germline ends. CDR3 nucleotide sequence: TGTGCCAGCGAGTCCCAGGGGCCCGACTATGGCTACACCTTC. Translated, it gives CASESQGPDYGYTF.

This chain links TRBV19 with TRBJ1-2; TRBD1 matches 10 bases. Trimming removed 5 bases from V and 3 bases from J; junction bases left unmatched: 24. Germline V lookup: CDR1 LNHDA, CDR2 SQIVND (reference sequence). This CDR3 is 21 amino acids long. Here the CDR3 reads CASSFLPASPGQGKGHYGYTF. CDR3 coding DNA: TGTGCCAGTAGTTTCTTACCCGCGTCTCCGGGACAGGGGAAGGGCCACTATGGCTACACCTTC.

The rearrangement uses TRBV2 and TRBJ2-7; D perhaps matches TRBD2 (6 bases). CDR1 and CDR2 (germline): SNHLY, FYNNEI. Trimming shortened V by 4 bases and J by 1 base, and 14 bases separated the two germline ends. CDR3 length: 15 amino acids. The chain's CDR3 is CASSASGVRSYEQYF. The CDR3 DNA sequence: TGTGCCAGCAGTGCCTCGGGAGTAAGGTCCTACGAGCAGTACTTC.

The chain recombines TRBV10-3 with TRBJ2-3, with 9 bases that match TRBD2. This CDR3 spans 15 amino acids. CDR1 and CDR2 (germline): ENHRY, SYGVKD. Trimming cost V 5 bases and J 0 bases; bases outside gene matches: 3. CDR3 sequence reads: CAISLAGSSTDTQYF. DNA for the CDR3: TGTGCCATCAGTCTAGCGGGAAGCAGCACAGATACGCAGTATTTT.

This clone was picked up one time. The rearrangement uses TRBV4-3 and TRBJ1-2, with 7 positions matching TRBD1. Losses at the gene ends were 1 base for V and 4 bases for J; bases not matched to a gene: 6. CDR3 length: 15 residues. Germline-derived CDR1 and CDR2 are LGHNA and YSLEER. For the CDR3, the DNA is TGCGCCAGCAGCCAAGGACAGGGCCCTACCTATGGCTACACCTTC. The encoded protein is CASSQGQGPTYGYTF.

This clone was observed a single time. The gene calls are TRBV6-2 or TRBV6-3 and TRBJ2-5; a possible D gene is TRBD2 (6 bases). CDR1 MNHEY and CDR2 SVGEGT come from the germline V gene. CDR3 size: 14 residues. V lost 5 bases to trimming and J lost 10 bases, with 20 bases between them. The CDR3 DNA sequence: TGTGCCAGCAGTGGGACTGGGGACCTTAAGGACCAGTACTTC. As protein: CASSGTGDLKDQYF.

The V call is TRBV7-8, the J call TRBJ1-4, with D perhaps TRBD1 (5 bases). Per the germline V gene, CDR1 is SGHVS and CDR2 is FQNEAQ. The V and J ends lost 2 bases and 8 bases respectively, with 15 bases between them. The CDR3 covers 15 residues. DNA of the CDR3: TGTGCCAGCAGCTTACAGGGCCTGAGTTACGAAAAACTGTTTTTT. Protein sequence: CASSLQGLSYEKLFF.

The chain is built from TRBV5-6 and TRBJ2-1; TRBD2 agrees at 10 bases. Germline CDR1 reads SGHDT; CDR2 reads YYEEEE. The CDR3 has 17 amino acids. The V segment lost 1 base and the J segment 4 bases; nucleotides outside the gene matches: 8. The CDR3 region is CASSLLGVSGRYNEQFF. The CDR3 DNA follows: TGTGCCAGCAGCTTGCTGGGGGTTAGCGGGAGGTACAATGAGCAGTTCTTC.

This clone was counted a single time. DNA for the CDR3: TGTGCCAGCCACGCAACAGGATCCAATCAGCCCCAGCATTTT. Protein sequence: CASHATGSNQPQHF. The chain carries TRBV28 and TRBJ1-5; possible D gene TRBD1, 5 bases. V was pared by 8 bases and J by 3 bases, with 14 bases between. Germline lookup yields CDR1 MDHEN and CDR2 SYDVKM. CDR3 length: 14 residues. Filled out from reference TRBV28 and TRBJ1-5, the complete variable domain reads DVKVTQSSRYLVKRTGEKVFLECVQDMDHENMFWYRQDPGLGLRLIYFSYDVKMKEKGDIPEGYSVSREKKERFSLILESASTNQTSMYLCASHATGSNQPQHFGDGTRLSIL.

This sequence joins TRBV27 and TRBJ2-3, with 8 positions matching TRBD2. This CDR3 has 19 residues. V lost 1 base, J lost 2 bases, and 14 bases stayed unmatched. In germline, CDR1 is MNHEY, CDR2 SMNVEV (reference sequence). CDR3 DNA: TGTGCCAGCAGTTTATGGGGCGGTATTGGGCGGGAGGACACAGATACGCAGTATTTT. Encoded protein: CASSLWGGIGREDTDTQYF.

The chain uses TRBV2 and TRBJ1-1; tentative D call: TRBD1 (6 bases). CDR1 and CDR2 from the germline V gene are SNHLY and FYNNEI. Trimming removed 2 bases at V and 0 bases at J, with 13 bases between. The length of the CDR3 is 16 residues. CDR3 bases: TGTGCCAGCAGTGAAATGGGGGCCCGCGTGAACACTGAAGCTTTCTTT. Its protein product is CASSEMGARVNTEAFF. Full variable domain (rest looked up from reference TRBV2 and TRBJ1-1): EPEVTQTPSHQVTQMGQEVILRCVPISNHLYFYWYRQILGQKVEFLVSFYNNEISEKSEIFDDQFSVERPDGSNFTLKIRSTKLEDSAMYFCASSEMGARVNTEAFFGQGTRLTVV.

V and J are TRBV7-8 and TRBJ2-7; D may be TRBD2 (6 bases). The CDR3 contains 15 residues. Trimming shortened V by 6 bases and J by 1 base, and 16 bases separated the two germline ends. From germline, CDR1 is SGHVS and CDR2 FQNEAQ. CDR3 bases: TGTGCCAGCAGTCCCCACGCGGGACCGTCCTACGAGCAGTACTTC. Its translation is CASSPHAGPSYEQYF.

CDR3 sequence: CASSLAQGEQYF. The CDR3 DNA reads as TGTGCCAGCAGCTTGGCCCAGGGCGAGCAGTACTTC. V is TRBV5-4 and J is TRBJ2-7, with D possibly being TRBD1 (5 bases). This CDR3 has 12 amino acids. Per germline, CDR1 SGHNT and CDR2 YYREEE (reference sequence). V was trimmed by 0 bases and J by 6 bases, leaving 7 bases between them.

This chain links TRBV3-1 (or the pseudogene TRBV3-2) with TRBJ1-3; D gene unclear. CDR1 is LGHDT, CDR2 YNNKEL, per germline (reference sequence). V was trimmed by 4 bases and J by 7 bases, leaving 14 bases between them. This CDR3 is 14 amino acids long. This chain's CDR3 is CASSPRRLWNTIYF. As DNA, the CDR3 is TGTGCCAGCAGCCCACGCCGGTTGTGGAACACCATATATTTT.

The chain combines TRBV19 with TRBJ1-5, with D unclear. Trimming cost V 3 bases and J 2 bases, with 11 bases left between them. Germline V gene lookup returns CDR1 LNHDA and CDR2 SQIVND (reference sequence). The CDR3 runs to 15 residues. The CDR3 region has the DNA TGTGCCAGTAGTATTGTTCTGAGGGGCAATCAGCCCCAGCATTTT. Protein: CASSIVLRGNQPQHF.